This TCR beta chain was sequenced in a study of T cell clones after liver transplantation. Overall study context: Post-transplant blood was tracked for graft-donor-reactive T cell clones identified in a pre-transplant mixed lymphocyte reaction. Whole-study results and caveats: Low donor cell numbers restricted donor-reactive repertoire measurement in two subjects. A larger donor-reactive than third-party decline suggested partial antigen-specific deletion. Post-transplant time points were not standardized, so conclusions are preliminary.

The repertoire was sequenced with immunoSEQ multiplex PCR; TCRdb's copy has only in-frame clones and lacks some. The sample records fewer than 85,000 clones, about 80% being singletons. This CDR3 comprises 17 residues. Germline values: CDR1 SNHLY, CDR2 FYNNEI. On this clone: Its target is not known. The junction departs from the called germline gene at one end, perhaps through a read error. The sample carries other DNA sequences with the same CDR3.

The TCR originated in a human patient who received a liver transplant. Part of the T cell pool may stem from the graft donor. This chain links TRBV2 with TRBJ1-5, with 7 bases identical to TRBD1. Sequenced here: CD4+ T cells from blood, sampled 12 months after liver transplant. CDR3 DNA: TGTGCCAGCAGCTACCGGGACAGTAGGAATAGCAATCAACCCCAGCATTTT. Amino acid sequence: CASSYRDSRNSNQPQHF.